The clone carrying this T cell receptor (beta chain) showed up just once. Its antigen is unidentified. This entry belongs to a study of graft-versus-host responses after intestinal transplantation. Study details: Induction with anti-thymocyte globulin, then tacrolimus and steroids for around three years, was given to all recipients. Findings and limits, study-wide: The study found high graft-versus-host to host-versus-graft clonal ratios in allografts of patients with graft-donor T cell macrochimerism. There were GvH clones found in recipient marrow, and some of them appeared first in ileum or blood.

CDR1 SNHLY and CDR2 FYNNEI come from the germline V gene. The germline V and J ends were trimmed by 6 bases and 8 bases, with 7 bases remaining between them. There are 11 residues in the CDR3. The data were produced by immunoSEQ multiplex PCR, yet TCRdb's version contains in-frame clones alone and is incomplete. The table has tens of thousands of clones, 70% to 90% seen once. The receptor was isolated from a human patient who received an intestinal transplant, so some T cells may come from the graft donor. This chain joins TRBV2 and TRBJ1-4; the D is unclear. Sequencing was performed on PBMCs, taken 26 days after transplant. CDR3 residues: CASRGSEKLFF. CDR3 nucleotides: TGTGCCAGCAGGGGGAGCGAAAAACTGTTTTTT. The whole variable domain, filled in from reference TRBV2 and TRBJ1-4, reads EPEVTQTPSHQVTQMGQEVILRCVPISNHLYFYWYRQILGQKVEFLVSFYNNEISEKSEIFDDQFSVERPDGSNFTLKIRSTKLEDSAMYFCASRGSEKLFFGSGTQLSVL.